This T cell receptor beta chain was captured in a study of CD8+CD57+ T cells in acquired aplastic anemia. General study points: A set of some 28 CD8+ CDR3 sequences was shared between patients and controls, and these sequences appeared highly expressed in patients.

Individuals selected for sequencing had exhibited CD8+CD57+ cell expansion on flow cytometry. Sampling of blood occurred while the patients had still received no therapy. Both TCR beta VDJ combination and CDR3 sequence profiling were carried out. Genomic DNA was the template for this profiling. TCRdb passed the reads through MiXCR, listing each CDR3 protein once. The profile shows 150,000 to 200,000 distinct CDR3 sequences, less than 50% of them singletons. In the case of this clonotype: Its matching antigen is unknown.

The CDR3 loop spans 13 amino acids. Germline CDR1 MGHDK, CDR2 SYGVNS. Trimming removed 6 bases from V and 8 bases from J; junction bases left unmatched: 8. V gene TRBV25-1 combines with J gene TRBJ1-2, with 8 bases identical to TRBD1. The sequence was obtained from a human donor with aplastic anemia. Sequenced material: sorted CD4+, CD8+, or CD8+CD57+ T cells (not recorded which) from PBMCs. The CDR3 here is CASSWGQEGGYTF. The DNA for the CDR3 is TGTGCCAGCAGCTGGGGACAGGAGGGGGGCTACACCTTC.